This is a list of T cell receptor beta chains from one sample in a study of blood T cell repertoires in COVID-19. Method: immunoSEQ multiplex PCR; TCRdb's copy keeps in-frame clones and lacks some. The table includes 200,000 to 250,000 clones, roughly 85% detected once. The material sequenced was peripheral blood. These receptors all stem from a man aged 30 to 45 who had recovered from COVID-19. Each CDR3 is given with its conserved first and last residue. D genes are given only for firm matches. Expanded clones are given a class, and other clones once, few, many or no size at all.

CDR3 DNA: TGTGCCAGCAGCCAAGCGAGGACAGGGTGGAACGAGCAGTACTTC
CDR3 protein: CASSQARTGWNEQYF
clone size: .
J gene: TRBJ2-7
V gene: TRBV14
D gene: TRBD1

CDR3 DNA: TGCGCCAGCAGCTTCCCAGGGGACGATACGCAGTATTTT
CDR3 protein: CASSFPGDDTQYF
clone size: few
J gene: TRBJ2-3
V gene: TRBV5-1
D gene: .

CDR3 DNA: TGTGCCAGCACCCGGACAGCGAACACTGAAGCTTTCTTT
CDR3 protein: CASTRTANTEAFF
clone size: .
J gene: TRBJ1-1
V gene: TRBV2
D gene: .

CDR3 DNA: TGTGCCAGCAGCGACAGGGGGCTGACTGAAGCTTTCTTT
CDR3 protein: CASSDRGLTEAFF
clone size: .
J gene: TRBJ1-1
V gene: TRBV11-2
D gene: TRBD1

CDR3 DNA: TGTGCCAGTAGTATAGTCGTCCAGGGAAATGAGCAGTTCTTC
CDR3 protein: CASSIVVQGNEQFF
clone size: .
J gene: TRBJ2-1
V gene: TRBV19
D gene: .

CDR3 DNA: TGTGCCAGCAGTCCCCATCCCGGGACCCAGTACTTC
CDR3 protein: CASSPHPGTQYF
clone size: .
J gene: TRBJ2-5
V gene: TRBV6-5
D gene: .

CDR3 DNA: TGTGCCAGCAGCCAAGAACCAGATTCACCCCTCCACTTT
CDR3 protein: CASSQEPDSPLHF
clone size: .
J gene: TRBJ1-6
V gene: TRBV3-1/TRBV3-2
D gene: .

CDR3 DNA: TGTGCCAGCAGCGTTCAGGGGGGCTACGAGCAGTACTTC
CDR3 protein: CASSVQGGYEQYF
clone size: .
J gene: TRBJ2-7
V gene: TRBV9
D gene: .

CDR3 DNA: TGTGCCAGCAGCTCTGGACAGGGATTGGGAAACACCATATATTTT
CDR3 protein: CASSSGQGLGNTIYF
clone size: .
J gene: TRBJ1-3
V gene: TRBV5-4
D gene: TRBD1

CDR3 DNA: TGTGCCAGCAGCCAAGTCACGGGGGAGGCCGCCGAGCAGTACTTC
CDR3 protein: CASSQVTGEAAEQYF
clone size: .
J gene: TRBJ2-7
V gene: TRBV4-2
D gene: .

CDR3 DNA: TGTGCCAGCAGAACCTCGGAGGGGGCCAGGGGTACGCAGTATTTT
CDR3 protein: CASRTSEGARGTQYF
clone size: .
J gene: TRBJ2-3
V gene: TRBV27
D gene: .

CDR3 DNA: TGTGCCAGCAGCCCACGCAGGACAGGGTCGGTCGAGCAGTACTTC
CDR3 protein: CASSPRRTGSVEQYF
clone size: .
J gene: TRBJ2-7
V gene: TRBV7-2
D gene: TRBD1

CDR3 DNA: TGTGCCAGCAGCAAGGTTAGCGGGGGGGCCCTCTACGAGCAGTACTTC
CDR3 protein: CASSKVSGGALYEQYF
clone size: .
J gene: TRBJ2-7
V gene: TRBV14
D gene: TRBD2

CDR3 DNA: TGTGCCAGCAGCCTCAGGGGTGGCTCTGGAAACACCATATATTTT
CDR3 protein: CASSLRGGSGNTIYF
clone size: .
J gene: TRBJ1-3
V gene: TRBV6-5
D gene: .

CDR3 DNA: TGTGCCAGCAGTTTACGGCAGGGAAGCACTGAAGCTTTCTTT
CDR3 protein: CASSLRQGSTEAFF
clone size: .
J gene: TRBJ1-1
V gene: TRBV27
D gene: .

CDR3 DNA: TGTGCCAGCAGCCAAGATCGGGGGGGCAATGAGCAGTTCTTC
CDR3 protein: CASSQDRGGNEQFF
clone size: .
J gene: TRBJ2-1
V gene: TRBV4-2
D gene: TRBD2

CDR3 DNA: TGTGCCAGCAGTTTCTTAACTTCCTACGAGCAGTACTTC
CDR3 protein: CASSFLTSYEQYF
clone size: few
J gene: TRBJ2-7
V gene: TRBV27
D gene: .

CDR3 DNA: TGTGCTAGTGGTTTCGACGGGGGGCATGGCTACACCTTC
CDR3 protein: CASGFDGGHGYTF
clone size: .
J gene: TRBJ1-2
V gene: TRBV12-5
D gene: .

CDR3 DNA: TGTGCCAGCCGGTTACAGGAGAACACTGAAGCTTTCTTT
CDR3 protein: CASRLQENTEAFF
clone size: .
J gene: TRBJ1-1
V gene: TRBV12-3/TRBV12-4
D gene: .

CDR3 DNA: TGTGCCAGCTCAAGTTCGAGGACAGATACGCAGTATTTT
CDR3 protein: CASSSSRTDTQYF
clone size: .
J gene: TRBJ2-3
V gene: TRBV18
D gene: .

CDR3 DNA: TGCGCCAGCAGCTTGGGTGACAGAGCCTACGAGCAGTACTTC
CDR3 protein: CASSLGDRAYEQYF
clone size: .
J gene: TRBJ2-7
V gene: TRBV5-1
D gene: .

CDR3 DNA: TGTGCCAGCAGTTTAACGGGGTACGAGCAGTACTTC
CDR3 protein: CASSLTGYEQYF
clone size: .
J gene: TRBJ2-7
V gene: TRBV12-3/TRBV12-4
D gene: .

CDR3 DNA: TGTGCCAGCAGCCAGGGGACTAGCGGGGGTGGTGAGCAGTTCTTC
CDR3 protein: CASSQGTSGGGEQFF
clone size: .
J gene: TRBJ2-1
V gene: TRBV3-1/TRBV3-2
D gene: TRBD2

CDR3 DNA: TGTGCCAGCTCACCGACTAGCGGGGTGTACAATGAGCAGTTCTTC
CDR3 protein: CASSPTSGVYNEQFF
clone size: .
J gene: TRBJ2-1
V gene: TRBV18
D gene: TRBD2

CDR3 DNA: TGTGCCAGCAGTTGGCGGACAGGGAACACTGAAGCTTTCTTT
CDR3 protein: CASSWRTGNTEAFF
clone size: .
J gene: TRBJ1-1
V gene: TRBV27
D gene: TRBD1

CDR3 DNA: TGTGCCAGCAGCCTCCCAGGGGTTCAGCCCCAGCATTTT
CDR3 protein: CASSLPGVQPQHF
clone size: .
J gene: TRBJ1-5
V gene: TRBV3-1/TRBV3-2
D gene: .

CDR3 DNA: TGTGCCAGTAGTCCATTCGGGTATACGCAGTATTTT
CDR3 protein: CASSPFGYTQYF
clone size: .
J gene: TRBJ2-3
V gene: TRBV19
D gene: .

CDR3 DNA: TGTGCCAGTAGTATAGGCCCGAGTGGGACCCAGTACTTC
CDR3 protein: CASSIGPSGTQYF
clone size: .
J gene: TRBJ2-5
V gene: TRBV19
D gene: .

CDR3 DNA: TGTGCCAGCAGCTTCCTTAGCTCCGGGACTCCAGGCCATGAGCAGTTCTTC
CDR3 protein: CASSFLSSGTPGHEQFF
clone size: .
J gene: TRBJ2-1
V gene: TRBV7-2
D gene: .